This T cell receptor (beta chain) was retrieved from a study of blood T cell repertoires in COVID-19. Background on the study: PBMCs, B-cell-depleted T cells, or T cells provided the cDNA or gDNA that made up the material.

The participants were between about 18 and 95 years old and came from 24 US areas. Assignments of participants to cohorts depended upon their own reported clinical history. Original data processing: Reference gene primers were amplified, and this amplification served to estimate nucleated cell counts. Using immunoSEQ multiplex PCR, the repertoire was profiled, and TCRdb retains in-frame clones only, with some absent. V, J and clone size were drawn from that table, and D and trimming were deduced from the DNA. In the table there are under 300,000 clones, over 80% of which are singletons. The CDR3 has 13 residues. Trimming left V 4 bases short and J 6 bases short, with 11 bases between. Germline CDR1 and CDR2: MNHEY and SVGAGI.

Material for sequencing was PBMCs or T cells enriched from blood (not recorded which). The chain couples TRBV6-5 to TRBJ2-3, with D perhaps TRBD1 (5 bases). The sequence came from a human donor in a cohort exposed to, infected with or recovered from COVID-19 (not recorded which). The donor label of this sample is uncertain. DNA for the CDR3: TGTGCCAGCAGTTCCCTTAAGGGGGATACGCAGTATTTT. Protein product: CASSSLKGDTQYF.